The clone carrying this T cell receptor (beta chain) turned up a few times. Its antigen remains unknown. This record belongs to a study of T cells in localized non-small cell lung cancer. Study results and limitations: It remains possible that heterogeneity exists, since only one tumor region was sequenced. Among the top 100 tumor clones, a median about 57 appeared in adjacent lung. Exceeding tumor, uninvolved adjacent lung had the highest T cell clonality.

Germline assignment: CDR1 SGDLS and CDR2 YYNGEE. The CDR3 is made up of 14 amino acids. V was shortened by 0 bases and J by 6 bases, with 11 bases between the two germline ends. Sequencing was performed with immunoSEQ multiplex PCR; in TCRdb, only in-frame clones are kept and a portion is missing. In the table there are 50,000 to 55,000 clones, roughly 83% of which are singletons. Sequenced material: peripheral blood mononuclear cells, taken before any cancer treatment. The chain couples TRBV9 to TRBJ2-3; TRBD1 might be the D (6 bases). The source of this sequence is a man aged 40 to 70 with stage III lung adenocarcinoma. The CDR3 DNA is TGTGCCAGCAGCGTAGGTCAGGGGAAGGATACGCAGTATTTT. Translating it yields CASSVGQGKDTQYF. The entire variable domain, with the rest obtained from reference TRBV9 and TRBJ2-3, is as follows: DSGVTQTPKHLITATGQRVTLRCSPRSGDLSVYWYQQSLDQGLQFLIQYYNGEERAKGNILERFSAQQFPDLHSELNLSSLELGDSALYFCASSVGQGKDTQYFGPGTRLTVL.